Below, 28 T cell receptor beta chains from the same sample are listed, as sequenced in a study of T cells in Graves' hyperthyroidism and ophthalmopathy. Amplification of TCR beta CDR3 regions used RNA as the template. A first-round RT-PCR of the TCR CDR3 used the HTBI primer set. Each CDR3 protein is one row after TCRdb ran MiXCR on the multiplex PCR reads. The top ten clones hold 3% to 4% of a sample with about 600,000 distinct CDR3 sequences, 16% of them seen once. The sequenced material came from blood. The receptors were gathered from a woman in her thirties or forties with Graves' ophthalmopathy.

The rearrangement joins TRBV27 to TRBJ1-2; 9 bases line up with TRBD1. There are 13 residues in the CDR3. The V and J ends lost 6 bases and 5 bases, in that order; junction bases with no gene match: 4. Germline values: CDR1 MNHEY, CDR2 SMNVEV (reference sequence). The CDR3 sequence: CASRKTGGYGYTF. CDR3 DNA sequence: TGTGCCAGCAGGAAGACAGGGGGGTATGGCTACACCTTC.

This clonotype appeared many times. The chain has TRBV30 and TRBJ1-5; D remains unclear. Germline lookup yields CDR1 GTSNPN and CDR2 SVGIG (reference sequence). V was shortened by 3 bases and J by 3 bases, with 9 bases between the two germline ends. The CDR3 runs to 13 residues. CDR3 sequence reads: CAWSRADNQPQHF. CDR3 sequence (DNA): TGTGCCTGGAGCCGGGCCGACAATCAGCCCCAGCATTTT.

This clonotype was seen a few times. The chain uses TRBV30 and TRBJ1-2; possibly TRBD1 for D (5 bases). The V end was cut by 2 bases, the J end by 1 base, with 11 bases between. Germline CDR1 and CDR2: GTSNPN and SVGIG (reference sequence). This CDR3 spans 14 amino acids. The CDR3 protein is CAWSPDSFNYGYTF. CDR3 in DNA: TGTGCCTGGAGTCCCGACAGCTTTAACTATGGCTACACCTTC.

V usage is TRBV29-1 and J usage is TRBJ1-1; D gene ambiguous. The CDR3 sequence is 12 residues long. With 4 bases removed from V and 1 base from J, the gap between germline ends came to 7 bases. CDR1 and CDR2 from the germline V gene are SQVTM and ANQGSEA. This CDR3 is CSVATSNTEAFF. CDR3 nucleotide sequence: TGCAGCGTTGCCACCTCGAACACTGAAGCTTTCTTT.

With regard to this clonotype: This may be a read error: a much more frequent sequence differs by one nucleotide. V and J are TRBV20-1 and TRBJ1-4; TRBD1 matches at 7 bases. Germline trimming cut 2 bases from V and 7 bases from J; bases unmatched to any gene: 4. Per germline, CDR1 DFQATT and CDR2 SNEGSKA (reference sequence). The length of the CDR3 is 13 residues. CDR3 amino acids: CSARTRGGEKLFF. The CDR3 DNA reads as TGCAGTGCTAGAACCAGGGGGGGTGAAAAACTGTTTTTT.

This clonotype came up many times. CDR3 sequence: CASSLAGFYNEQFF. CDR3 DNA: TGCGCCAGCAGCCTAGCGGGGTTTTACAATGAGCAGTTCTTC. The chain recombines TRBV5-1 with TRBJ2-1; 9 positions agree with TRBD2. Losses at the gene ends were 4 bases for V and 4 bases for J; bases not matched to a gene: 3. The CDR3 runs 14 residues. Germline loops: CDR1 SGHRS, CDR2 YFSETQ.

The table lists this clonotype with a few counts. V is TRBV11-2 and J is TRBJ2-1; 7 bases align to TRBD2. The germline CDR1 and CDR2 sequences are SGHAT and FQNNGV. The V gene end was trimmed by 7 bases and the J gene end by 4 bases; junction bases not matched to a gene: 7. This CDR3 is 14 amino acids long. In nucleotides, the CDR3 is TGTGCCAGCACCCGCACTAGCGTGTACAATGAGCAGTTCTTC. This gives the protein CASTRTSVYNEQFF.

This clonotype has only a few counts. J is TRBJ1-3 and V is TRBV6-1; D remains ambiguous. CDR1 MNHNS and CDR2 SASEGT come from the germline V gene. Trimming left V 6 bases short and J 0 bases short, with 9 bases between. The CDR3 has 14 residues. The CDR3 protein is CASSPVSSGNTIYF. The CDR3 DNA reads TGTGCCAGCAGCCCCGTTAGCTCTGGAAACACCATATATTTT.

This clonotype was recorded many times. The chain has TRBV6-1 and TRBJ1-1; D is ambiguous. The length of the CDR3 is 14 residues. The V end was cut by 2 bases, the J end by 1 base, with 8 bases between. Germline CDR1 is MNHNS and CDR2 is SASEGT. CDR3 sequence: CASSEPGRNTEAFF. The CDR3 nucleotides read TGTGCCAGCAGTGAACCCGGACGGAACACTGAAGCTTTCTTT.

This clonotype was recorded many times. This rearrangement joins TRBV18 to TRBJ2-4; tentatively, D is TRBD2 (5 bases). Germline values: CDR1 KGHSH, CDR2 LQKENI. This CDR3 region has 14 residues. V lost 3 bases to trimming and J lost 7 bases, with 13 bases between them. The CDR3 DNA is TGTGCCAGCTCACCGTCCGGAAAGCGGAACATTCAGTACTTC. Residues: CASSPSGKRNIQYF.

This clonotype was recorded many times. The chain joins TRBV6-6 to TRBJ1-1; 9 bases are shared with TRBD1. CDR3 length equals 15 residues. Unmatched junction bases numbered 2, after V lost 0 bases and J lost 3 bases. Germline V gene sequence: CDR1 MNHNY, CDR2 SVGAGI (reference sequence). The DNA of the CDR3 is TGTGCCAGCAGTTACTCAGGGACAGGGTACACTGAAGCTTTCTTT. This gives the protein CASSYSGTGYTEAFF.

This clonotype was detected many times. This chain joins TRBV6-1 and TRBJ1-6; perhaps TRBD1 as D (6 bases). This CDR3 is 14 amino acids long. With 1 base removed from V and 5 bases from J, the gap between germline ends came to 6 bases. Germline V gene lookup returns CDR1 MNHNS and CDR2 SASEGT. CDR3: CASSEGQDNSPLHF. CDR3 sequence (DNA): TGTGCCAGCAGTGAAGGACAGGATAATTCACCCCTCCACTTT.

V usage is TRBV7-9 and J usage is TRBJ2-3; tentatively, D is TRBD1 or TRBD2 (5 bases each). This CDR3 has 12 amino acids. CDR1 SEHNR and CDR2 FQNEAQ come from the germline V gene (reference sequence). V shed 5 bases and J shed 8 bases, with 11 bases lying between them. CDR3 coding DNA: TGTGCCAGCAGCCTCTGGGACGGTACGCAGTATTTT. Translated, it gives CASSLWDGTQYF.

This clonotype was detected ten times or more. The chain carries TRBV10-3 and TRBJ2-7; D is perhaps TRBD2 (6 bases). The CDR3 is made up of 14 amino acids. Germline V CDR1 and CDR2: ENHRY, SYGVKD. Trimming took 2 bases from V and 4 from J, leaving 12 bases between them. The CDR3 region is CAISEGGNLYEQYF. The DNA for the CDR3 is TGTGCCATCAGTGAGGGCGGGAATCTTTACGAGCAGTACTTC.

The sample holds many counts of this clonotype. The V and J genes are TRBV30 and TRBJ2-1; D gene unclear. The CDR3 has 14 residues. CDR1 is GTSNPN and CDR2 is SVGIG in the germline V gene (reference sequence). With 3 bases removed from V and 0 bases from J, the gap between germline ends came to 9 bases. This chain's CDR3 is CAWSDTSSYNEQFF. The CDR3 nucleotides are TGTGCCTGGAGCGATACAAGCTCCTACAATGAGCAGTTCTTC.

This clonotype was observed at least ten times. The rearrangement joins TRBV12-3 or TRBV12-4 to TRBJ2-6; 9 bases are shared with TRBD1. Trimming took 5 bases from V and 0 from J; bases not matched to a gene: 2. The CDR3 loop spans 16 amino acids. The CDR3 spells CASSGTGSSGANVLTF. For the CDR3, the DNA is TGTGCCAGCAGTGGGACAGGGAGCTCTGGGGCCAACGTCCTGACTTTC.

This clonotype was recorded at least ten times. The chain employs TRBV18 and TRBJ1-1, with 8 bases that match TRBD1. The J segment lost 5 bases and the V segment lost 5 bases, leaving 10 bases of the junction unmatched. The CDR3 length is 15 residues. Germline lookup yields CDR1 KGHSH and CDR2 LQKENI. For the CDR3, the DNA is TGTGCCAGCTCAGGTAGGACAGGGTGGGAGACTGAAGCTTTCTTT. This codes for CASSGRTGWETEAFF. Complete variable domain (other parts from reference TRBV18 and TRBJ1-1): NAGVMQNPRHLVRRRGQEARLRCSPMKGHSHVYWYRQLPEEGLKFMVYLQKENIIDESGMPKERFSAEFPKEGPSILRIQQVVRGDSAAYFCASSGRTGWETEAFFGQGTRLTVV.

CDR3: CASSPITGHSGNTIYF. CDR3 coding DNA: TGTGCCAGCAGTCCGATCACGGGACACTCTGGAAACACCATATATTTT. This chain connects TRBV6-1 to TRBJ1-3; D is perhaps TRBD1 (6 bases). From germline, CDR1 is MNHNS and CDR2 SASEGT. Trimming left V 5 bases short and J 0 bases short, with 14 bases between. This CDR3 has 16 residues.

The chain employs TRBV7-9 and TRBJ1-1; 9 nucleotides line up with TRBD1. CDR1 and CDR2 (germline): SEHNR, FQNEAQ (reference sequence). V lost 8 bases, J lost 1 base, and 8 bases stayed unmatched. The CDR3 is 15 residues long. CDR3 protein: CASQKQGAANTEAFF. CDR3 sequence (DNA): TGTGCCAGCCAAAAACAGGGGGCTGCGAACACTGAAGCTTTCTTT.

CDR3 in amino acids: CASSPRGGASTEAFF. DNA for the CDR3: TGTGCCAGCAGTCCCCGAGGGGGGGCGAGCACTGAAGCTTTCTTT. This rearrangement joins TRBV12-3 or TRBV12-4 to TRBJ1-1; D is possibly TRBD1 (6 bases). The CDR3 totals 15 residues. The germline V and J ends were trimmed by 5 bases and 4 bases, with 17 bases remaining between them.

This clonotype has at least ten counts. This chain uses TRBV5-1 with TRBJ2-7; weak D call: TRBD2 (5 bases). This CDR3 spans 16 amino acids. Germline loops: CDR1 SGHRS, CDR2 YFSETQ. Deletions cut 2 bases from V and 0 bases from J, with 15 bases between. As DNA, the CDR3 is TGCGCCAGCAGCTTTGGGAGACAAGGGATCTCCTACGAGCAGTACTTC. It specifies CASSFGRQGISYEQYF.

In its sample, this clonotype was seen many times. CDR3 sequence reads: CASSLRVSSYNEQFF. CDR3 bases: TGCGCCAGCAGCTTGCGGGTGAGCTCCTACAATGAGCAGTTCTTC. J is TRBJ2-1 and V is TRBV5-1; D is ambiguous. V was cut by 1 base and J by 0 bases, with 8 bases left in between. There are 15 residues in the CDR3. Germline CDR1 is SGHRS and CDR2 is YFSETQ. The full variable domain, completed using reference TRBV5-1 and TRBJ2-1, is KAGVTQTPRYLIKTRGQQVTLSCSPISGHRSVSWYQQTPGQGLQFLFEYFSETQRNKGNFPGRFSGRQFSNSRSEMNVSTLELGDSALYLCASSLRVSSYNEQFFGPGTRLTVL.

The sample holds many counts of this clonotype. The chain uses TRBV20-1 and TRBJ2-5, with TRBD1 identical over 9 bases. Germline values: CDR1 DFQATT, CDR2 SNEGSKA (reference sequence). V shed 5 bases, J shed 1 base, and the junction held 8 bases outside the gene matches. This CDR3 is 15 amino acids long. CDR3 DNA sequence: TGCAGTGCTGTACGGACAGGGGCCGTCCAAGAGACCCAGTACTTC. This sequence encodes CSAVRTGAVQETQYF.

A remark on this clonotype: This may be a read error: a much more frequent sequence differs by one nucleotide. No conserved phenylalanine or tryptophan ends this CDR3, so it is likely a read error. The chain recombines TRBV28 with TRBJ1-1, with TRBD1 matching over 8 bases. Germline CDR1 MDHEN, CDR2 SYDVKM. The CDR3 spans 12 residues. With 6 bases clipped from V and 4 bases from J, the junction kept 1 base outside the gene matches. The CDR3 DNA is TGTGCCAGCAGGACAGGGGCCACTGAAGCTTTCCTT. This encodes CASRTGATEAFL.

The gene calls are TRBV29-1 and TRBJ1-2; maybe TRBD1 (6 bases). Germline V gives CDR1 SQVTM, CDR2 ANQGSEA. The CDR3 is 13 amino acids. The V gene lost 4 bases and the J gene lost 4 bases, with 13 bases spanning the gap. The CDR3 here is CSVGPDRRYGYTF. CDR3 DNA sequence: TGCAGCGTTGGCCCCGACAGGCGCTATGGCTACACCTTC.

V gene TRBV20-1 combines with J gene TRBJ1-5; D call uncertain. V lost 3 bases and J lost 4, with 13 bases in between. CDR1 and CDR2 from the germline V gene are DFQATT and SNEGSKA (reference sequence). The length of the CDR3 is 14 residues. The CDR3: CSASEENWNQPQHF. The CDR3 region has the DNA TGCAGTGCTAGTGAAGAAAACTGGAATCAGCCCCAGCATTTT.

In this sample, this clonotype turned up many times. For the CDR3, the DNA is TGCAGTGCTAGTACTTATCGGGTGGTGGAGACCCAGTACTTC. Translated: CSASTYRVVETQYF. The chain joins TRBV20-1 to TRBJ2-5, with unresolved D. Trimming shortened V by 3 bases and J by 5 bases, and 16 bases separated the two germline ends. The germline CDR1 and CDR2 sequences are DFQATT and SNEGSKA (reference sequence). The CDR3 spans 14 residues.

This clonotype was seen at least ten times. The rearrangement uses TRBV2 and TRBJ1-1; 7 positions match TRBD1. CDR1 and CDR2 (germline): SNHLY, FYNNEI. V shed 1 base and J 0 bases; nucleotides not matched to a gene: 5. There are 16 residues in the CDR3. The chain's CDR3 is CASSEGTGLLNTEAFF. The CDR3 nucleotides are TGTGCCAGCAGTGAAGGGACAGGTCTGCTGAACACTGAAGCTTTCTTT.